This T cell receptor (beta chain) was recovered during a study of radiotherapy plus CTLA-4 blockade in lung cancer. Whole-study findings and limits: Tumor-origin TCR clones grew in blood after radiotherapy plus ipilimumab.

TCRdb's copy holds only in-frame clones and misses some; the assay was immunoSEQ multiplex PCR. This sample carries about 72,000 clones, approximately 80% of them seen once, and the ten largest clones take about 4%. This CDR3 spans 14 amino acids. Germline V gene sequence: CDR1 SGHDT, CDR2 YYEEEE. V lost 4 bases, J lost 4 bases, and 14 bases lay in between. Worth noting for this clone: Its antigen is still unknown.

Focal radiation plus CTLA-4 blockade with ipilimumab was given to patients with chemo-refractory metastatic non-small-cell lung cancer. The chain links TRBV5-6 to TRBJ2-5; weak D call: TRBD1 (5 bases). The sequence derives from a human donor with non-small cell lung cancer who had a partial response to radiotherapy plus ipilimumab. Sequenced here: peripheral blood, sampled from a patient treated with radiotherapy plus ipilimumab. CDR3 protein: CASSPSTGGETQYF. CDR3 in DNA: TGTGCCAGCAGCCCAAGCACAGGCGGAGAGACCCAGTACTTC.